This TCR beta chain stems from a study of CD8 T cells in Susac syndrome. The germline gives CDR1 SQVTM, CDR2 ANQGSEA. Trimming shortened V by 0 bases and J by 0 bases, and 6 bases separated the two germline ends. The length of the CDR3 is 14 residues. The patients who served as multiple sclerosis controls were treatment-naive and had stable or active relapsing-remitting disease that fulfilled the revised McDonald criteria. The authors reverse transcribed about 0.45 to 1 ug RNA with random hexamers. The immunoSEQ assay covered 54 Vbeta and 13 Jbeta segments for CDR3. MiXCR was run by TCRdb on the immunoSEQ multiplex PCR reads, yielding one entry per CDR3 protein. Among 150,000 to 190,000 distinct CDR3 sequences listed, less than 97% were seen once.

The chain recombines TRBV29-1 with TRBJ1-3, with a tentative D call TRBD1 (5 bases). Sequenced input: CD8+ T cells from PBMCs. The sequence came from a human donor with multiple sclerosis. The CDR3 DNA reads as TGCAGCGTTGAAGAGGGGGGCTCTGGAAACACCATATATTTT. This translates into CSVEEGGSGNTIYF.